These 18 T cell receptor beta chains were sequenced from one sample in a study of blood T cell repertoires in COVID-19. The data were produced by immunoSEQ multiplex PCR, yet TCRdb's version contains in-frame clones alone and is incomplete. Here the sample spans some 400,000 clones, about 88% being singletons. The sample consisted of peripheral blood. The receptors shown here come from a human donor in a cohort sampled during active COVID-19.

V gene TRBV3-1 (or the pseudogene TRBV3-2) combines with J gene TRBJ2-5; TRBD1 matches 11 bases. With V trimmed by 1 base and J by 4 bases, 5 bases remained unmatched. CDR1 and CDR2 (germline): LGHDT, YNNKEL (reference sequence). CDR3 length: 16 residues. The CDR3 nucleotides are TGTGCCAGCAGCCAAGGAGCAGGACAGGGGGCAGAGACCCAGTACTTC. Protein sequence: CASSQGAGQGAETQYF.

The V gene is TRBV6-5, the J gene TRBJ1-4; 8 bases are a match to TRBD1. CDR1 is MNHEY and CDR2 is SVGAGI in the germline V gene. V lost 2 bases to trimming and J lost 8 bases; unmatched junction nucleotides: 10. There are 16 residues in the CDR3. DNA of the CDR3: TGTGCCAGCAGTTACCTTTGGACAGGGACCCTAGAAAAACTGTTTTTT. Residues: CASSYLWTGTLEKLFF.

The V gene is TRBV20-1, the J gene TRBJ2-6, with TRBD2 matching over 12 bases. After removal of 3 bases from V and 4 bases from J, the junction contained 16 bases not matched to a gene. The CDR3 extends over 20 amino acids. Germline V gives CDR1 DFQATT, CDR2 SNEGSKA (reference sequence). The CDR3 DNA reads as TGCAGTGCTAGTGATCCGGGGCGGACTAGCGGGACGTGGGGGGCCAACGTCCTGACTTTC. Amino acid sequence: CSASDPGRTSGTWGANVLTF.

The V and J genes are TRBV7-3 and TRBJ2-3, with 10 bases fitting TRBD2. The CDR3 is 15 residues long. After removal of 2 bases from V and 6 bases from J, the junction contained 5 bases not matched to a gene. The germline CDR1 and CDR2 sequences are SGHTA and FQGTGA. As DNA, the CDR3 is TGTGCCAGCAGCTTAGGGACTAGCGCCTCCGATACGCAGTATTTT. It translates to CASSLGTSASDTQYF.

The gene calls are TRBV28 and TRBJ1-2; perhaps TRBD1 as D (6 bases). The CDR3 has 13 amino acids. Between the trimmed V and J ends, which lost 4 bases and 3 bases, there was a span of 9 bases. Germline CDR1 and CDR2: MDHEN and SYDVKM. CDR3 DNA: TGTGCCAGCAGTTGGAACAGGGACTATGGCTACACCTTC. This gives the protein CASSWNRDYGYTF.

J is TRBJ1-4 and V is TRBV27; TRBD1 agrees at 9 bases. The CDR3 consists of 19 residues. The V segment lost 5 bases and the J segment 2 bases; nucleotides outside the gene matches: 15. Germline lookup yields CDR1 MNHEY and CDR2 SMNVEV (reference sequence). CDR3 in DNA: TGTGCCAGCAGTCCAACTCCGGGACAGGGAACTCCGACTAATGAAAAACTGTTTTTT. This translates into CASSPTPGQGTPTNEKLFF.

The CDR3 DNA is TGTGCCAGCAGCTTCCTAGCTTCTAGCACAGATACGCAGTATTTT. As protein: CASSFLASSTDTQYF. V is TRBV7-2 and J is TRBJ2-3, with D tentatively TRBD2 (5 bases). This CDR3 has 15 residues. In germline, CDR1 is SGHTA, CDR2 FQGNSA. V lost 3 bases, J lost 0 bases, and 10 bases lay in between.

The chain links TRBV6-5 to TRBJ2-7, with D possibly matching TRBD1 (6 bases). Per the germline V gene, CDR1 is MNHEY and CDR2 is SVGAGI. Trimming stripped 6 bases from V and 0 bases from J, with 12 bases between. There are 14 residues in the CDR3. CDR3 nucleotides: TGTGCCAGCAGGCCTTCACAGGGCTCCTACGAGCAGTACTTC. Its protein is CASRPSQGSYEQYF.

The rearrangement joins TRBV11-2 to TRBJ2-3, with TRBD1 as a possible D gene (5 bases). Germline CDR1 SGHAT, CDR2 FQNNGV. Trimming left V 0 bases short and J 1 base short, with 11 bases between. This CDR3 region has 16 residues. The CDR3 nucleotides are TGTGCCAGCAGCTTAGATCCGGCCAGGGGCACAGATACGCAGTATTTT. Protein: CASSLDPARGTDTQYF.

This clone has just one count. The gene calls are TRBV10-3 and TRBJ2-3, with 7 bases lining up with TRBD2. CDR1 is ENHRY and CDR2 is SYGVKD in the germline V gene. V was clipped by 0 bases and J by 5 bases; unmatched bases: 11. This CDR3 spans 17 amino acids. The CDR3 DNA sequence: TGTGCCATCAGTGAGTCGATGGTAGCGGGTAGAGGAGATACGCAGTATTTT. It encodes CAISESMVAGRGDTQYF.

V is TRBV7-2 and J is TRBJ2-3; TRBD2 aligns across 11 bases. CDR3 length: 16 residues. V lost 1 base, J lost 6 bases, and 6 bases stayed unmatched. Germline-derived CDR1 and CDR2 are SGHTA and FQGNSA. CDR3 sequence: CASSLGLAGGIDTQYF. The CDR3 DNA reads TGTGCCAGCAGCTTAGGGCTAGCGGGAGGTATCGATACGCAGTATTTT.

V is TRBV5-1 and J is TRBJ2-7, with TRBD2 identical over 10 bases. The germline V gene encodes CDR1 SGHRS and CDR2 YFSETQ. V lost 3 bases and J lost 3; bases outside the gene matches: 6. This CDR3 is 15 amino acids long. CDR3: CASSSAGTSDYEQYF. CDR3 nucleotides: TGCGCCAGCAGCTCAGCCGGGACTAGCGACTACGAGCAGTACTTC.

The chain couples TRBV6-5 to TRBJ2-3, with TRBD2 identical over 7 bases. The ends lost 7 bases at V and 0 bases at J; junction bases unmatched: 7. Germline lookup yields CDR1 MNHEY and CDR2 SVGAGI. The CDR3 contains 15 residues. Written as DNA, the CDR3 is TGTGCCAGCACAACGGGCGGGAGTAGCACAGATACGCAGTATTTT. Translated, it gives CASTTGGSSTDTQYF.

In this sample, this clone turned up once. The V gene is TRBV28, the J gene TRBJ2-7, with 7 bases matching TRBD1. The CDR3 consists of 16 residues. Germline trimming cut 4 bases from V and 4 bases from J; bases unmatched to any gene: 13. Germline values: CDR1 MDHEN, CDR2 SYDVKM. This chain's CDR3 is CASSWPNRGTEYEQYF. CDR3 nucleotides: TGTGCCAGCAGTTGGCCGAACAGGGGAACCGAGTACGAGCAGTACTTC. Full variable domain (remainder filled in from reference TRBV28 and TRBJ2-7): DVKVTQSSRYLVKRTGEKVFLECVQDMDHENMFWYRQDPGLGLRLIYFSYDVKMKEKGDIPEGYSVSREKKERFSLILESASTNQTSMYLCASSWPNRGTEYEQYFGPGTRLTVT.

V usage is TRBV11-2 and J usage is TRBJ1-5, with D tentatively TRBD1 (6 bases). Trimming stripped 6 bases from V and 0 bases from J, with 18 bases between. This CDR3 has 17 residues. Germline V gene data show CDR1 as SGHAT and CDR2 as FQNNGV. Here the CDR3 reads CASSPSRDTHSNQPQHF. The CDR3 DNA sequence: TGTGCCAGCAGTCCCAGCAGGGACACACATAGCAATCAGCCCCAGCATTTT.

This sequence joins TRBV5-1 and TRBJ1-2; tentatively, D is TRBD1 (5 bases). CDR1 and CDR2 (germline): SGHRS, YFSETQ. The CDR3 has 15 amino acids. Trimming shortened V by 0 bases and J by 2 bases, and 11 bases separated the two germline ends. The CDR3, as DNA: TGCGCCAGCAGCTTGGGTTACGGGGGAAACTATGGCTACACCTTC. It yields the protein CASSLGYGGNYGYTF.

The chain carries TRBV5-8 and TRBJ1-1; the match to TRBD1 covers 7 bases. Germline V gene lookup returns CDR1 SGHTS and CDR2 YDEGEE. The CDR3 runs to 13 residues. V was pared by 5 bases and J by 6 bases, with 7 bases of the junction left unmatched. The CDR3 spells CASRLNRGSEAFF. The CDR3, as DNA: TGTGCCAGCAGGCTAAACAGGGGCTCTGAAGCTTTCTTT.

The rearrangement links TRBV3-1 (or the pseudogene TRBV3-2) to TRBJ1-2, with 7 bases identical to TRBD1. This CDR3 is 17 amino acids long. The germline V gene has CDR1 LGHDT and CDR2 YNNKEL (reference sequence). V lost 0 bases to trimming and J lost 3 bases; unmatched junction nucleotides: 10. The CDR3 bases are TGTGCCAGCAGCCAAGATAGGAGGACAGGCCCCTACTATGGCTACACCTTC. It yields the protein CASSQDRRTGPYYGYTF.